This TCR beta chain comes out of a study of blood T cell repertoires in COVID-19. CDR3 length: 16 amino acids. Germline V gene lookup returns CDR1 SSHAT and CDR2 FNYEAQ (reference sequence). Assay: immunoSEQ multiplex PCR; the TCRdb copy retains only in-frame clones and omits some. Among approximately 230,000 clones listed, about 89% were seen once. Turning to this clone: An end of the junction differs from the germline gene, which may be a read error.

The rearrangement uses TRBV7-7 and TRBJ2-1; perhaps TRBD2 as D (6 bases). The receptor was isolated from a woman aged 30 to 39 who had recovered from COVID-19. Sequencing was performed on PBMCs or T cells enriched from blood (not recorded which). CDR3 nucleotide sequence: TGTGCTAGCAGCTTAGGGGCGGGGAGCTCCTACAATGAGCAGTTCTTC. Protein: CASSLGAGSSYNEQFF.